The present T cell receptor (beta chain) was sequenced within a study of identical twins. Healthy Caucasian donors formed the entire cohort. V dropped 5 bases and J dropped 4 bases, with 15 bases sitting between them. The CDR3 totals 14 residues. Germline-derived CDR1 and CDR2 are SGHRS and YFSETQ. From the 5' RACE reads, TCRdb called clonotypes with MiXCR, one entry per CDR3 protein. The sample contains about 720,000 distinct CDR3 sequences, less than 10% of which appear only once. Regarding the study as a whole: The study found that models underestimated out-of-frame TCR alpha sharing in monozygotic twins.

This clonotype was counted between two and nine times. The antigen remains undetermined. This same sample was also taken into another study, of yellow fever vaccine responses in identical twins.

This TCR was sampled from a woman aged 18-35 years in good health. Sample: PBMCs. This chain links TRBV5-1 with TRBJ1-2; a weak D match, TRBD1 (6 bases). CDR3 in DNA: TGCGCCAGCAGTATTCAGGGGAGGTCCTATGGCTACACCTTC. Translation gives CASSIQGRSYGYTF.